The rows below give T cell receptor beta chains drawn from one sample of a study of T cells after yellow fever vaccination. TCRdb recomputed calls from the 5' RACE reads with MiXCR, one row per CDR3 protein. The sample has just under 600,000 distinct CDR3 sequences; about 13% are singletons. This material consisted of PBMCs, taken on the day of the yellow fever booster vaccination. Every receptor here comes from a man in his thirties or forties who received the YFV17D yellow fever vaccine. Both conserved end residues are part of each CDR3. The D gene is left open where the match is weak. Some rows mark clone size as missing; the rest say once, few, many or name a class of expanded clone.

J	D	size	V	CDR3	DNA
TRBJ2-1	TRBD2	.	TRBV6-5	CASSYSVRLAAYNEQFF	TGTGCCAGCAGTTACTCGGTGAGACTAGCAGCCTACAATGAGCAGTTCTTC
TRBJ2-1	TRBD2	.	TRBV3-1	CASRTSGALSEQFF	TGTGCCAGCAGGACTAGCGGGGCCCTCAGTGAGCAGTTCTTC
TRBJ2-2	.	.	TRBV20-1	CSARDSGSVTGELFF	TGCAGTGCTAGAGATTCCGGGAGTGTTACCGGGGAGCTGTTTTTT
TRBJ2-3	.	.	TRBV13	CASSIRSHTDTQYF	TGTGCCAGCAGCATCCGAAGCCACACAGATACGCAGTATTTT
TRBJ1-1	TRBD1	few	TRBV12-3/TRBV12-4	CASSNRGWNTEAFF	TGTGCCAGCAGCAACAGGGGGTGGAACACTGAAGCTTTCTTT
TRBJ2-3	TRBD2	many	TRBV18	CASSQGLEGTDTQYF	TGTGCCAGCTCACAGGGACTAGAGGGCACAGATACGCAGTATTTT
TRBJ2-1	TRBD1	.	TRBV7-2	CASSPQGATNEQFF	TGTGCCAGCAGCCCACAGGGGGCGACGAATGAGCAGTTCTTC
TRBJ2-1	.	few	TRBV5-1	CASSLAALGWGRTYNEQFF	TGCGCCAGCAGCTTGGCCGCGCTGGGGTGGGGTCGGACCTACAATGAGCAGTTCTTC
TRBJ2-5	TRBD1	few	TRBV5-1	CASSLAGTGVKTQYF	TGCGCCAGCAGCTTGGCCGGGACAGGGGTGAAGACCCAGTACTTC
TRBJ2-7	.	few	TRBV5-5	CASSSDWGSYEQYF	TGTGCCAGCAGTTCCGACTGGGGCTCCTACGAGCAGTACTTC
TRBJ2-7	.	few	TRBV7-2	CASSHRDGPYEQYF	TGTGCCAGCAGCCACCGGGACGGACCCTACGAGCAGTACTTC
TRBJ2-1	TRBD1	few	TRBV20-1	CSAVRQGDEQFF	TGCAGTGCTGTTCGACAGGGTGATGAGCAGTTCTTC
TRBJ2-5	.	few	TRBV2	CASRFRVKETQYF	TGTGCCAGCAGGTTTAGGGTAAAAGAGACCCAGTACTTC